This T cell receptor (beta chain) was sequenced for a study of human T cells and chemical hapten exposure. The overall study: The patch tests put 0.01% DPC on the skin of the upper back and were read 6 days later. Small volume differences among pooled libraries mainly caused per-sample TCR yield variation. Notes on the study in general: Relative to control repertoires, expanded TCRs gave rise to significantly more large CDR3 similarity clusters.

Each CDR3 protein gets one entry after TCRdb re-called the RACE reads with MiXCR. This sample has more than 250,000 distinct CDR3 sequences, with over 8% found just once. Stated time point: pre-sensitization, week 0. Regarding treatment: therapeutic diphenylcyclopropenone sensitization with weekly scalp DPC. The V end was cut by 2 bases, the J end by 0 bases, with 6 bases between. The CDR3 has 14 amino acids. CDR1 SGHAT and CDR2 FQNNGV come from the germline V gene. This clonotype has only a few counts. Its antigen is currently unknown. This chain joins TRBV11-2 and TRBJ2-3; D unclear. Specimen: whole blood, collected in connection with sensitization to the hapten diphenylcyclopropenone (DPC). The sequence was obtained from a woman in her forties with alopecia areata. Some clones in this sample may be carry-over from other donors' samples. This CDR3 reads CASSLIGSTDTQYF. Here the CDR3 DNA reads TGTGCCAGCAGCTTAATCGGGAGCACAGATACGCAGTATTTT.